The 3 T cell receptor beta chains below come from one sample, sequenced in a study of cytomegalovirus exposure and HLA in healthy donors. The primer mix had 60 Vbeta and 13 Jbeta primers. TCRdb's copy holds only in-frame clones and misses some; the assay was immunoSEQ multiplex PCR. The sample includes 100,000 to 150,000 clones, 80% of them seen just once. The source material was PBMCs. The source is a female donor in good health and CMV-seronegative.

The chain has TRBV5-4 and TRBJ2-2; TRBD1 matches at 8 bases. The CDR3 loop spans 16 amino acids. Germline CDR1 reads SGHNT; CDR2 reads YYREEE (reference sequence). V gave up 0 bases and J gave up 5 bases; unmatched junction bases: 6. The CDR3 DNA reads as TGTGCCAGCAGCTTGGCAGGACAGGGCCGGACCGGGGAGCTGTTTTTT. The encoded protein is CASSLAGQGRTGELFF.

The chain is built from TRBV2 and TRBJ2-1, with 14 bases that match TRBD2. Germline V gene data show CDR1 as SNHLY and CDR2 as FYNNEI. The CDR3 is made up of 22 amino acids. V was pared by 0 bases and J by 7 bases, with 20 bases of the junction left unmatched. For the CDR3, the DNA is TGTGCCAGCAGTGAAGCCCTGGGTGGGGGACTAGCGGGAGCGCTCCGCGGGAATGAGCAGTTCTTC. As protein: CASSEALGGGLAGALRGNEQFF.

V is TRBV5-3 and J is TRBJ2-1; D may be TRBD2 (5 bases). TRBV5-3 is filed as an ORF, its function uncertain. There are 16 residues in the CDR3. The V gene lost 2 bases and the J gene lost 2 bases, with 14 bases spanning the gap. As DNA, the CDR3 is TGTGCCAGAAGCTTTCTCGACGCTAGCCCCTACAATGAGCAGTTCTTC. Amino acids: CARSFLDASPYNEQFF.